Included here is one TCR beta chain sequence, with context. The method was immunoSEQ multiplex PCR; TCRdb's version includes in-frame clones alone and lacks a portion of them. The top ten hold about 8.8% of the sample, which has some 270,000 clones, more than 75% seen once. Germline V gene sequence: CDR1 SGHDN, CDR2 FVKESK. V lost 6 bases and J lost 1; bases outside the gene matches: 6. CDR3 length: 14 amino acids. This sample is drawn from a study of blood T cell repertoires in COVID-19. In the study overall: Acute and convalescent COVID-19 specimens originated in the United States, Italy and Spain.

Sequenced input: peripheral blood. This sequence originates from a man aged 40-49 years with active or convalescent COVID-19. The chain recombines TRBV14 with TRBJ2-7, with 7 bases identical to TRBD2. The CDR3 sequence is CASSTGLRSYEQYF. CDR3 in DNA: TGTGCCAGCAGTACGGGACTAAGGTCCTACGAGCAGTACTTC.